The clone carrying this TCR beta chain was picked up one time. Germline V lookup: CDR1 KGHSY, CDR2 FQNENV. This CDR3 contains 13 residues. V was cut by 0 bases and J by 4 bases, with 6 bases left in between. The sample originates from a study of blood T cell repertoires in COVID-19. TCRdb keeps only in-frame clones here, not all; method: immunoSEQ multiplex PCR. The repertoire has roughly 120,000 clones, more than 90% of them found once; the top ten carry 3.7%. Material for sequencing was peripheral blood. The chain recombines TRBV16 with TRBJ1-2; no definite D call. This sequence was found in a man aged 50-60 years with active COVID-19. The CDR3 region has the DNA TGTGCCAGCAGCCAATCGAGGTTCTATGGCTACACCTTC. Protein: CASSQSRFYGYTF.